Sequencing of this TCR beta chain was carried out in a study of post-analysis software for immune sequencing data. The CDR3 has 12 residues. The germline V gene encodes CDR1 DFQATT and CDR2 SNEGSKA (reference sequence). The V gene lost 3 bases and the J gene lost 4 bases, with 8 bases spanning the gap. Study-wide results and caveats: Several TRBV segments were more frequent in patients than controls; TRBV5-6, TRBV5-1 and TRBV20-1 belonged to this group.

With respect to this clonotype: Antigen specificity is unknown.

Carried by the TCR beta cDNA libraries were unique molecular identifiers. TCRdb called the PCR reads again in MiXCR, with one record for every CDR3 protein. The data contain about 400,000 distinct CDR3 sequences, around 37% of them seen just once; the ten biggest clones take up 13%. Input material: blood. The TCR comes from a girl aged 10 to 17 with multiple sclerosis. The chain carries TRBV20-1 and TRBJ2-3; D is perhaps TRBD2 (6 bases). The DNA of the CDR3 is TGCAGTGCTAGCGGGGGAGCAGATACGCAGTATTTT. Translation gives CSASGGADTQYF.